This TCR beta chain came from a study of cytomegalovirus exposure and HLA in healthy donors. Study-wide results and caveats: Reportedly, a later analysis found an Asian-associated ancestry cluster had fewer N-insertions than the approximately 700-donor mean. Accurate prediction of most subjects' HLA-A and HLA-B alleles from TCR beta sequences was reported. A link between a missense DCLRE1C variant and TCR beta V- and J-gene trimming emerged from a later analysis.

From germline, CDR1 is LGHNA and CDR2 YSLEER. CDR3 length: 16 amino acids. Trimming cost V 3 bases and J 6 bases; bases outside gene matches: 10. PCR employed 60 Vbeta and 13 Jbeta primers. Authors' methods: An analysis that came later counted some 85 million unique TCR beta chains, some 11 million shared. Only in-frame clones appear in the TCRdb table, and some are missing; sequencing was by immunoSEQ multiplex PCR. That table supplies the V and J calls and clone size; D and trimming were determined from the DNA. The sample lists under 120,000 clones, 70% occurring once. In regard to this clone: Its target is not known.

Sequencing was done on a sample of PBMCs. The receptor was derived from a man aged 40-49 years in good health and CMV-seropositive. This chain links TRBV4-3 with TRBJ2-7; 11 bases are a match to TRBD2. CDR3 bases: TGCGCCAGCAGCCATGATCTTAGCGGGAGGGCCATCGAGCAGTACTTC. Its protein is CASSHDLSGRAIEQYF.